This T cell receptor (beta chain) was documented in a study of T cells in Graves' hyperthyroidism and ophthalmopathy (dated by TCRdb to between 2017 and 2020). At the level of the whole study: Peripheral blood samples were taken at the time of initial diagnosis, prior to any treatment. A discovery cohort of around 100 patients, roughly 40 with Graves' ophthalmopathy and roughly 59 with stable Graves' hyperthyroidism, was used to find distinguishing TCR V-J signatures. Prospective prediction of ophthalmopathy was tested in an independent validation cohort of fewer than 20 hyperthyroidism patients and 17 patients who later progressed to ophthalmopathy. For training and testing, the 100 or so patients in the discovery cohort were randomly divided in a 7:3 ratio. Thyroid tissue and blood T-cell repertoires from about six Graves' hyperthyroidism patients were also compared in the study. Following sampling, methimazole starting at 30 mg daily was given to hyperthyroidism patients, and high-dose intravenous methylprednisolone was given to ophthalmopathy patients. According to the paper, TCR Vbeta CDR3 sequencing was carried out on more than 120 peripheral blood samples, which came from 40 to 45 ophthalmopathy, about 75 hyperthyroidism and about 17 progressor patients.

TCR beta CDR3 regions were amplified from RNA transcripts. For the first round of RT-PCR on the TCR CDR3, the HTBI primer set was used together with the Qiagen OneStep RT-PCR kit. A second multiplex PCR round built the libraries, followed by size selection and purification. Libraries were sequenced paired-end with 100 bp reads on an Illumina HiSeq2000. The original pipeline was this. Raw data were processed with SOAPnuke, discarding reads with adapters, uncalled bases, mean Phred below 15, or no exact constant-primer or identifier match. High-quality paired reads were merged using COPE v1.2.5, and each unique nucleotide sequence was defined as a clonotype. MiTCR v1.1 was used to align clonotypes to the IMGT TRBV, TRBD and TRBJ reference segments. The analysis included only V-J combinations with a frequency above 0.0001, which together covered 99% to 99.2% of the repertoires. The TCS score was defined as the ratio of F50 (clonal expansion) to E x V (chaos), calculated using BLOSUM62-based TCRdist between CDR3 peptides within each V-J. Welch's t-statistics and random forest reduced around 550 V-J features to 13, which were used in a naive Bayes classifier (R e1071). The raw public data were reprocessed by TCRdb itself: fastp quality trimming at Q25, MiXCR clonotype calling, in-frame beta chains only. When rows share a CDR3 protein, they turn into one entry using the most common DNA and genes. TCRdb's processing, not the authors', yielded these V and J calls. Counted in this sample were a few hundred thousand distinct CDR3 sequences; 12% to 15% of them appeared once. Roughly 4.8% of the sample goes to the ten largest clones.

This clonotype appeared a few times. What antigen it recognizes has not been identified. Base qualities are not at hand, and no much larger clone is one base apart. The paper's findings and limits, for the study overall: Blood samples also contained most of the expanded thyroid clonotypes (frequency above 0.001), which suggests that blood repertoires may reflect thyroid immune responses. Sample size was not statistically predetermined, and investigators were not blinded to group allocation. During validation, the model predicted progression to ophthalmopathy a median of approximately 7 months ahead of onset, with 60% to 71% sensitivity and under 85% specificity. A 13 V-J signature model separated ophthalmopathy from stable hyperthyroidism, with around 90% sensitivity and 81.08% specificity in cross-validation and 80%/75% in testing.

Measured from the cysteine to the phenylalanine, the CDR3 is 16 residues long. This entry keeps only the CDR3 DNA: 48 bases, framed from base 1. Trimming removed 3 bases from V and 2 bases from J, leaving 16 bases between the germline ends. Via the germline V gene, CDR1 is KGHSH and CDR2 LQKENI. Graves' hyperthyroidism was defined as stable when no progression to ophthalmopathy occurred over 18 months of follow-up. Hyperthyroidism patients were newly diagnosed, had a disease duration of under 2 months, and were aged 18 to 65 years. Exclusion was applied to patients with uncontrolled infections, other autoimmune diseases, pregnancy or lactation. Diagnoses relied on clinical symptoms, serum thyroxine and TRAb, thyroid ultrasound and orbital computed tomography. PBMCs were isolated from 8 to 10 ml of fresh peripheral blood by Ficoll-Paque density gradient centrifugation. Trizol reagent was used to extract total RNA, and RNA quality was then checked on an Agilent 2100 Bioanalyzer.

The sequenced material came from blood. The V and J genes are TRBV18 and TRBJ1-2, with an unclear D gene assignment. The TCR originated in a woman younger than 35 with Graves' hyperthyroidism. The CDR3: CASSPLGQVGNYGYTF. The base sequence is TGTGCCAGCTCACCTCTCGGGCAGGTGGGGAACTATGGCTACACCTTC.